Listed below are T cell receptor beta chains from one sample, sequenced in a study of blood T cell repertoires in COVID-19. This table comes from immunoSEQ multiplex PCR, and its TCRdb copy is limited to in-frame clones, with some not included. The repertoire holds a few hundred thousand clones, with about 89% as singletons. The sequencing sample was made of PBMCs or T cells enriched from blood (not recorded which). Receptors originate from a man in his forties who had recovered from COVID-19. CDR3s include the opening cysteine and the closing phenylalanine or tryptophan. A D gene is named only where the DNA matches it firmly. The size of a clone is reported for some rows only, either as once, few or many, or as a class for expanded clones.

v_gene: TRBV5-8
j_gene: TRBJ1-1
abundance: NA
len: 11
d_gene: NA
CDR3nt: TGTGCCAGCAAGATACGGGGTGAAGCTTTCTTT
CDR3aa: CASKIRGEAFF

v_gene: TRBV2
j_gene: TRBJ2-1
abundance: NA
len: 15
d_gene: TRBD2
CDR3nt: TGTGCCAGCAGTGTAGCGGGAGGGCCGTACAATGAGCAGTTCTTC
CDR3aa: CASSVAGGPYNEQFF

v_gene: TRBV29-1
j_gene: TRBJ2-2
abundance: NA
len: 16
d_gene: NA
CDR3nt: TGCAGCGCCATACGCCGTAAAGGAGTCGACACCGGGGAGCTGTTTTTT
CDR3aa: CSAIRRKGVDTGELFF

v_gene: TRBV24-1
j_gene: TRBJ1-5
abundance: NA
len: 16
d_gene: TRBD1
CDR3nt: TGTGCCACCAGTGATACCCGGACAGGGTTGGGTCAGCCCCAGCATTTT
CDR3aa: CATSDTRTGLGQPQHF

v_gene: TRBV15
j_gene: TRBJ1-1
abundance: NA
len: 18
d_gene: TRBD1
CDR3nt: TGTGCCACCAGCAGAGATATTAGACAGGGGGCAAAGGGCACTGAAGCTTTCTTT
CDR3aa: CATSRDIRQGAKGTEAFF

v_gene: TRBV18
j_gene: TRBJ2-5
abundance: NA
len: 18
d_gene: TRBD2
CDR3nt: TGTGCCAGCTCACCAGCGGGGCTACTAGCGGGAGGGAGAGAGACCCAGTACTTC
CDR3aa: CASSPAGLLAGGRETQYF

v_gene: TRBV3-1/TRBV3-2
j_gene: TRBJ2-3
abundance: NA
len: 16
d_gene: NA
CDR3nt: TGTGCCAGCAGCGTTCAGGGGCTAAACCCGGATGATACGCAGTATTTT
CDR3aa: CASSVQGLNPDDTQYF

v_gene: TRBV7-3
j_gene: TRBJ1-2
abundance: NA
len: 13
d_gene: TRBD1
CDR3nt: TGTGCCAGCAGCGTCGACAGGGGAGGAGGCTACACCTTC
CDR3aa: CASSVDRGGGYTF

v_gene: TRBV7-9
j_gene: TRBJ1-2
abundance: NA
len: 15
d_gene: TRBD1
CDR3nt: TGTGCCACCCCGGTCGGACAGGTGATAAACTATGGCTACACCTTC
CDR3aa: CATPVGQVINYGYTF

v_gene: TRBV18
j_gene: TRBJ2-1
abundance: NA
len: 16
d_gene: TRBD1
CDR3nt: TGTGCCAGCTCACCACTAGGGACAGGGGGCTACAATGAGCAGTTCTTC
CDR3aa: CASSPLGTGGYNEQFF

v_gene: TRBV4-3
j_gene: TRBJ1-4
abundance: NA
len: 16
d_gene: NA
CDR3nt: TGCGCCAGCAGCCAAGAGAACAGAGCAACTAATGAAAAACTGTTTTTT
CDR3aa: CASSQENRATNEKLFF

v_gene: TRBV27
j_gene: TRBJ1-1
abundance: NA
len: 16
d_gene: NA
CDR3nt: TGTGCCAGCAGTTTACGGCAGGGCAGGCGGAACACTGAAGCTTTCTTT
CDR3aa: CASSLRQGRRNTEAFF

v_gene: TRBV12-1
j_gene: TRBJ2-5
abundance: NA
len: 16
d_gene: NA
CDR3nt: TGTGCCAGCAGCCACGATAAAAGACAGGGCCCAGAGACCCAGTACTTC
CDR3aa: CASSHDKRQGPETQYF

v_gene: TRBV2
j_gene: TRBJ2-1
abundance: NA
len: 13
d_gene: NA
CDR3nt: TGTGCCAGCAAACGAGATCGGGGCAATGAGCAGTTCTTC
CDR3aa: CASKRDRGNEQFF

v_gene: TRBV29-1
j_gene: TRBJ1-5
abundance: NA
len: 11
d_gene: NA
CDR3nt: TGCAGCGTCCGGTTTAAGGCGGCCCAGCATTTT
CDR3aa: CSVRFKAAQHF

v_gene: TRBV9
j_gene: TRBJ1-1
abundance: NA
len: 16
d_gene: TRBD1
CDR3nt: TGTGCCAGCAGCGCTAGGACAGGAGGCCTGAACACTGAAGCTTTCTTT
CDR3aa: CASSARTGGLNTEAFF

v_gene: TRBV19
j_gene: TRBJ1-5
abundance: NA
len: 17
d_gene: NA
CDR3nt: TGTGCCAGTAGTATAGAAGTAGGGGATAGGGTTGGCCAGCCCCAGCATTTT
CDR3aa: CASSIEVGDRVGQPQHF

v_gene: TRBV7-2
j_gene: TRBJ2-5
abundance: NA
len: 17
d_gene: TRBD2
CDR3nt: TGTGCCAGCAGCTTATTTCCTCGGGGCGGGAGGGGCGAGACCCAGTACTTC
CDR3aa: CASSLFPRGGRGETQYF

v_gene: TRBV29-1
j_gene: TRBJ1-5
abundance: NA
len: 13
d_gene: NA
CDR3nt: TGCAGCGTTCTGGCCAGCCCTCGAGGGCCCCAGCATTTT
CDR3aa: CSVLASPRGPQHF

v_gene: TRBV5-1
j_gene: TRBJ2-7
abundance: NA
len: 14
d_gene: NA
CDR3nt: TGCGCCAGCAGCCCCCTCGGAGCCACCTACGAGCAGTACTTC
CDR3aa: CASSPLGATYEQYF

v_gene: TRBV24-1
j_gene: TRBJ2-1
abundance: NA
len: 14
d_gene: NA
CDR3nt: TGTGCCACCAGTGCCCTGGCACCAAACAATGAGCAGTTCTTC
CDR3aa: CATSALAPNNEQFF

v_gene: TRBV19
j_gene: TRBJ1-1
abundance: once
len: 16
d_gene: TRBD1
CDR3nt: TGTGCCAGTAGTACGGGGACAGGGGGCGCGTTCACTGAAGCTTTCTTT
CDR3aa: CASSTGTGGAFTEAFF

v_gene: TRBV7-3
j_gene: TRBJ2-6
abundance: NA
len: 17
d_gene: TRBD1
CDR3nt: TGTGCCAGCAGCCCGCAGGGACAGGGGTCTGGGGCCAACGTCCTGACTTTC
CDR3aa: CASSPQGQGSGANVLTF

v_gene: TRBV13
j_gene: TRBJ2-7
abundance: NA
len: 16
d_gene: NA
CDR3nt: TGTGCCAGCAGCCCCTCCCCGACAGGAGTTACCTACGAGCAGTACTTC
CDR3aa: CASSPSPTGVTYEQYF

v_gene: TRBV29-1
j_gene: TRBJ1-1
abundance: NA
len: 13
d_gene: NA
CDR3nt: TGCAGCGTTGAGCAGGGCTTGGTTACTGAAGCTTTCTTT
CDR3aa: CSVEQGLVTEAFF

v_gene: TRBV6-1
j_gene: TRBJ2-3
abundance: NA
len: 18
d_gene: TRBD2
CDR3nt: TGTGCCAGCAGTGAGCGGGGGACTAGCGGGGGCCCTAAAGATACGCAGTATTTT
CDR3aa: CASSERGTSGGPKDTQYF